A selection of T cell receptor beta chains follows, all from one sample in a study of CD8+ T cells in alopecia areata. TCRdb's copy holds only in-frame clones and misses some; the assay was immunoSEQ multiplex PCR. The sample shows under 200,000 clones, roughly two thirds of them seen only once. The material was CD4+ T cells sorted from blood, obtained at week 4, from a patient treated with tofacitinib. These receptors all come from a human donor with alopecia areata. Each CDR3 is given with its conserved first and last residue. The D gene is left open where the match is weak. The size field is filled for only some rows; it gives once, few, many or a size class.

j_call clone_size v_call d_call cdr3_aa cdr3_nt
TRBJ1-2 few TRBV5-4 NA CASSQPSGKVGYTF TGTGCCAGCAGCCAGCCGTCAGGGAAAGTTGGCTACACCTTC
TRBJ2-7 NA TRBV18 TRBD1 CASSPQRSGGQWRQYF TGTGCCAGCTCACCACAGAGATCAGGGGGCCAATGGAGGCAGTACTTC
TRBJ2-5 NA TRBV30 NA CAWSLSTGNSQYF TGTGCCTGGAGTTTATCAACGGGGAATAGCCAGTACTTC
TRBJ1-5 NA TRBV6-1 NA CASSEQGNQPQHF TGTGCCAGCAGTGAACAGGGCAATCAGCCCCAGCATTTT
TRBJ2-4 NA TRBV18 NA CASSPLGGAAKNIQYF TGTGCCAGCTCACCATTGGGGGGCGCAGCCAAAAACATTCAGTACTTC
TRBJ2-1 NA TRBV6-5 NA CASSPAGMYNEQFF TGTGCCAGCAGTCCCGCGGGGATGTACAATGAGCAGTTCTTC
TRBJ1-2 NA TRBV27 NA CASSNLGQTYGYTF TGTGCCAGCAGCAACTTAGGACAGACCTATGGCTACACCTTC
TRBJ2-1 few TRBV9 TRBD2 CASSVESGAYNEQFF TGTGCCAGCAGCGTAGAAAGCGGGGCTTACAATGAGCAGTTCTTC
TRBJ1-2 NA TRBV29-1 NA CSGRDTYGYTF TGCAGCGGCCGGGACACCTATGGCTACACCTTC
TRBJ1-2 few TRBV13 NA CASSTNAGNYGYTF TGTGCCAGCAGCACCAACGCGGGGAACTATGGCTACACCTTC
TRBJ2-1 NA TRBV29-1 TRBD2 CSVEERGGRASYNEQFF TGCAGCGTTGAAGAGCGGGGGGGCCGGGCTTCCTACAATGAGCAGTTCTTC
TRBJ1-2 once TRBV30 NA CAWRPGFYGYTF TGTGCCTGGAGGCCAGGATTCTATGGCTACACCTTC